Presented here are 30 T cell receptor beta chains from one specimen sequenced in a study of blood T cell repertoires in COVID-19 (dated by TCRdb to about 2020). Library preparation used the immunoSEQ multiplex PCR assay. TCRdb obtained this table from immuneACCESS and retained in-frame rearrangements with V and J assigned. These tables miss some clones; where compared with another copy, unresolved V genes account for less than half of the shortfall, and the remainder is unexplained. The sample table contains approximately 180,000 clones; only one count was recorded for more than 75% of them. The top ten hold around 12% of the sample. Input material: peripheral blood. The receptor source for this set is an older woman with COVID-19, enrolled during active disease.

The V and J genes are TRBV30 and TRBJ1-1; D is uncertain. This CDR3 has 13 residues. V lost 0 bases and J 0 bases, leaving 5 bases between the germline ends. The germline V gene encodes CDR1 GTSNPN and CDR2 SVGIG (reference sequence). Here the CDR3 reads CAWSVSLNTEAFF. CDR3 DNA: TGTGCCTGGAGTGTAAGCTTGAACACTGAAGCTTTCTTT.

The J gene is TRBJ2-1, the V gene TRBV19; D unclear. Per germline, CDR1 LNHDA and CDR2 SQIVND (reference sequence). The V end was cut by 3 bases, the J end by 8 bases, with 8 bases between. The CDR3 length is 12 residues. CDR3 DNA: TGTGCCAGTAGTATTAGCTTGCATGAGCAGTTCTTC. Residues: CASSISLHEQFF.

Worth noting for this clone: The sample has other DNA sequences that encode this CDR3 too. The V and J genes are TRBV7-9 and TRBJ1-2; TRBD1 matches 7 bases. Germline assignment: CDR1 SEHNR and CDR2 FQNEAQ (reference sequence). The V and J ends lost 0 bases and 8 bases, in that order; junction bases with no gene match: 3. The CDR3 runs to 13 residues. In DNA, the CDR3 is TGTGCCAGCAGCTTAGCCCAGGGGGTGGGCTACACCTTC. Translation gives CASSLAQGVGYTF.

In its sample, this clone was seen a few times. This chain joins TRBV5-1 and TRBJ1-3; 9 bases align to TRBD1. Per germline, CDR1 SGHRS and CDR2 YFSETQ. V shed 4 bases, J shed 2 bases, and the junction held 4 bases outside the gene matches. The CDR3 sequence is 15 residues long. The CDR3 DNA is TGCGCCAGCAGCAGGGACAGGGCTACTGGAAACACCATATATTTT. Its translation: CASSRDRATGNTIYF.

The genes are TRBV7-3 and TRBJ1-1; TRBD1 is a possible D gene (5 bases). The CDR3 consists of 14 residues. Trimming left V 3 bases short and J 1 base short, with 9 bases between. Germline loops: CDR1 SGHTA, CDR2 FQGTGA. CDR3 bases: TGTGCCAGCAGCTTTGGACACCAGAACACTGAAGCTTTCTTT. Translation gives CASSFGHQNTEAFF.

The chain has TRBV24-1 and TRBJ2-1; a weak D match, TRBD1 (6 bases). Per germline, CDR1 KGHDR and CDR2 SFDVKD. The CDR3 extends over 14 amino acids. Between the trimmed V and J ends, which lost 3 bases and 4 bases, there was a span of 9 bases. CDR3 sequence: CATSDDRRYNEQFF. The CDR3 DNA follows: TGTGCCACCAGTGATGACAGGAGATACAATGAGCAGTTCTTC.

CDR3 region: CASSNNGDRVDRGYTF. The CDR3 region has the DNA TGTGCCAGCAGTAACAATGGGGACAGGGTTGATCGGGGCTACACCTTC. The chain recombines TRBV28 with TRBJ1-2, with 9 bases matching TRBD1. V was pared by 5 bases and J by 8 bases, with 15 bases of the junction left unmatched. The CDR3 runs to 16 residues. Germline V gene lookup returns CDR1 MDHEN and CDR2 SYDVKM.

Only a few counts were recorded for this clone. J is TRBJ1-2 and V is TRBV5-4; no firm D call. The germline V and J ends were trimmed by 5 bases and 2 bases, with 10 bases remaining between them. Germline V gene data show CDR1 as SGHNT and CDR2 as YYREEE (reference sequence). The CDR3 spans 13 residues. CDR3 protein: CASRRSENYGYTF. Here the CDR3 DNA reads TGTGCCAGCAGGAGGTCGGAAAACTATGGCTACACCTTC.

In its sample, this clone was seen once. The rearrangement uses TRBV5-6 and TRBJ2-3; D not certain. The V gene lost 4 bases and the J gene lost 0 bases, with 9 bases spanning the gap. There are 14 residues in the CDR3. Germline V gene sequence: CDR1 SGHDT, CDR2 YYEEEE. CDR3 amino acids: CASSVAESTDTQYF. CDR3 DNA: TGTGCCAGCAGCGTGGCTGAGAGCACAGATACGCAGTATTTT.

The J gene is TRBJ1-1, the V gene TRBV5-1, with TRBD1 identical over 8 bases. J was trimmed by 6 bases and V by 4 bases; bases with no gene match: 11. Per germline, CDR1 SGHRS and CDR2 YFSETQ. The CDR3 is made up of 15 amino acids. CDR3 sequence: CASSPETGVNPEAFF. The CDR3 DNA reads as TGCGCCAGCAGCCCCGAGACAGGGGTGAATCCTGAAGCTTTCTTT.

CDR3 residues: CASSLSGRDRVHEQYF. Written as DNA, the CDR3 is TGTGCCAGCAGCTTAAGTGGGCGGGACAGGGTCCACGAGCAGTACTTC. The chain uses TRBV7-8 and TRBJ2-7; 9 positions agree with TRBD1. The CDR3 runs to 16 residues. Germline V lookup: CDR1 SGHVS, CDR2 FQNEAQ. V trimming: 2 bases; J trimming: 5 bases; junction bases outside the gene matches: 10.

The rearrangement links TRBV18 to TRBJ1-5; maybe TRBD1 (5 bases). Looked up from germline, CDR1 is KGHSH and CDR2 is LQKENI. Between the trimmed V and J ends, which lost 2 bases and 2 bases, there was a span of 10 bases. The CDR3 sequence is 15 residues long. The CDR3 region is CASSPTLTGNQPQHF. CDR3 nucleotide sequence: TGTGCCAGCTCACCAACCCTGACAGGCAATCAGCCCCAGCATTTT.

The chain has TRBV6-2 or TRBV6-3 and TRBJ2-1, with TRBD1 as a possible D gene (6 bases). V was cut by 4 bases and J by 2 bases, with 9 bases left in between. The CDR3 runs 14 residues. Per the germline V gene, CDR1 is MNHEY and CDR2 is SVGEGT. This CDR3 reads CASSFRTAYNEQFF. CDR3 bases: TGTGCCAGCAGTTTTCGGACAGCCTACAATGAGCAGTTCTTC.

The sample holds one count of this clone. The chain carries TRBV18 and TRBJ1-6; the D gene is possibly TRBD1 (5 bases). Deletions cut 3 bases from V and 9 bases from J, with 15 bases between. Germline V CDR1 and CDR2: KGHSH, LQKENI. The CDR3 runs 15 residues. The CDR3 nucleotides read TGTGCCAGCTCACCGACGGGGAGGGGAGCTTCACCCCTCCACTTT. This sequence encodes CASSPTGRGASPLHF.

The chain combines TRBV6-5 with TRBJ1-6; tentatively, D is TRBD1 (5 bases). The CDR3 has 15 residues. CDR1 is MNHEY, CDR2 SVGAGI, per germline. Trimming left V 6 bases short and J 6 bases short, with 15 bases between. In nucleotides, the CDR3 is TGTGCCAGCAGGACCACGGGGGGTGGTAATTCACCCCTCCACTTT. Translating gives CASRTTGGGNSPLHF.

Here the CDR3 DNA reads TGTGCCAGCACCATGAATCGGAGCCAAAAACTGTTTTTT. Its protein is CASTMNRSQKLFF. This chain links TRBV6-5 with TRBJ1-4; D unclear. Germline V lookup: CDR1 MNHEY, CDR2 SVGAGI. Trimming took 7 bases from V and 9 from J, leaving 15 bases between them. The CDR3 spans 13 residues.

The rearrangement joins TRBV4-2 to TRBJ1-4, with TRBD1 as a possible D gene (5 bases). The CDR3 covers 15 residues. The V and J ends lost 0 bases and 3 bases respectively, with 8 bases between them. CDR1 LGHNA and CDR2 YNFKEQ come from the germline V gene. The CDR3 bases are TGTGCCAGCAGCCAAGATCGGGGGTCTAATGAAAAACTGTTTTTT. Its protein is CASSQDRGSNEKLFF.

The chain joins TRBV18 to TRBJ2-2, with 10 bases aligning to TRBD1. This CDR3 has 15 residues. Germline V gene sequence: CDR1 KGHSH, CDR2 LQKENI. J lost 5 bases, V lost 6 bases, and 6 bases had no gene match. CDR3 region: CASSPGTGETGELFF. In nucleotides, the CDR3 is TGTGCCAGCTCGCCCGGGACAGGGGAGACCGGGGAGCTGTTTTTT.

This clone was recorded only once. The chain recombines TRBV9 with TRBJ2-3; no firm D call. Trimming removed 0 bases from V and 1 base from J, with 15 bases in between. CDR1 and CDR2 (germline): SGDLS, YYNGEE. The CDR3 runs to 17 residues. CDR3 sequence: CASSVDRDGSGTDTQYF. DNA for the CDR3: TGTGCCAGCAGCGTAGATCGCGATGGAAGCGGCACAGATACGCAGTATTTT.

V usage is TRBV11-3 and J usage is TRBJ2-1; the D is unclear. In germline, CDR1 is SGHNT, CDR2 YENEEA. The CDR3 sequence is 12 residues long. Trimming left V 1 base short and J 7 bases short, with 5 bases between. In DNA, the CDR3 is TGTGCCAGCAGCTTAGTCCGTAATGAGCAGTTCTTC. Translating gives CASSLVRNEQFF.

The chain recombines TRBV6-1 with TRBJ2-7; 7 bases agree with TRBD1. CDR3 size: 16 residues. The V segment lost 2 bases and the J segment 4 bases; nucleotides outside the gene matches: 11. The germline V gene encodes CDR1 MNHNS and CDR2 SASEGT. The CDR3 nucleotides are TGTGCCAGCAGTGAATATGTGGGGACAGCTTTATACGAGCAGTACTTC. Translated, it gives CASSEYVGTALYEQYF.

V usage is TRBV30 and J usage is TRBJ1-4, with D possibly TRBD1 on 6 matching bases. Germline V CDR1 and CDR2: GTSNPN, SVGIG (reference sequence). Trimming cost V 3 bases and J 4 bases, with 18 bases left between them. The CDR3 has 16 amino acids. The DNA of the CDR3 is TGTGCCTGGAGCGAGACGTCCGGGACACGTAATGAAAAACTGTTTTTT. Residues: CAWSETSGTRNEKLFF.

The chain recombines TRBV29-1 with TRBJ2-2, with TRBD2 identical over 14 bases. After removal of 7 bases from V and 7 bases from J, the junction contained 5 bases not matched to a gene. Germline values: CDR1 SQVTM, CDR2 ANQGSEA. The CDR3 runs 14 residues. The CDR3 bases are TGCAGCGCCGGGACTAGCGGGAGTGGCGGGGAGCTGTTTTTT. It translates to CSAGTSGSGGELFF.

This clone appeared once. The CDR3 DNA reads as TGTGCCAGTACCCAGGGACATTCTAACTATGGCTACACCTTC. Protein product: CASTQGHSNYGYTF. J is TRBJ1-2 and V is TRBV19, with a weak D call TRBD1 (6 bases). Looked up from germline, CDR1 is LNHDA and CDR2 is SQIVND (reference sequence). This CDR3 is 14 amino acids long. V was trimmed by 7 bases and J by 0 bases, leaving 12 bases between them.

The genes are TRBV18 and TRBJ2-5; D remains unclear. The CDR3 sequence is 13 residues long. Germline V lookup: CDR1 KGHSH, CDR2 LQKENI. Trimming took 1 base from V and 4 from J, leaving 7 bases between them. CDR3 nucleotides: TGTGCCAGCTCACCACTACAGAGAGAGACCCAGTACTTC. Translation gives CASSPLQRETQYF.

DNA for the CDR3: TGTGCCAGCACTCCAGCGACAGGGGGCCCATACGAGCAGTACTTC. This translates into CASTPATGGPYEQYF. The chain combines TRBV28 with TRBJ2-7, with 10 bases that match TRBD1. The CDR3 runs to 15 residues. With 7 bases clipped from V and 4 bases from J, the junction kept 10 bases outside the gene matches. The germline V gene encodes CDR1 MDHEN and CDR2 SYDVKM.

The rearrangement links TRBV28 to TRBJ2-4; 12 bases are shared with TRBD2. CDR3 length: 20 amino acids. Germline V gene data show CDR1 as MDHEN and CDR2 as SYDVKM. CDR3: CAHARGSLRLAGVGKNIQYF. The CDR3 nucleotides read TGTGCACACGCCCGGGGGTCCCTACGACTAGCGGGAGTAGGCAAAAACATTCAGTACTTC.

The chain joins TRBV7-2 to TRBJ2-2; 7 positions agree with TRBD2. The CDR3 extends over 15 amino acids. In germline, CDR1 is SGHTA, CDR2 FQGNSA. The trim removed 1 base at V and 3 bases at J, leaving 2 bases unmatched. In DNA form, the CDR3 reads TGTGCCAGCAGCTTAGTTGGGGGGGACACCGGGGAGCTGTTTTTT. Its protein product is CASSLVGGDTGELFF.

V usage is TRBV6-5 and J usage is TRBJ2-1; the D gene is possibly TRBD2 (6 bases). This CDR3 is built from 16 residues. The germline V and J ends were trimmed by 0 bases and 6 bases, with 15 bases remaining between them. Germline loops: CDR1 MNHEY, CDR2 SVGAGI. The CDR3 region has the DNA TGTGCCAGCAGTTACTCGGCCCCGTCGGGAGTCAATGAGCAGTTCTTC. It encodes CASSYSAPSGVNEQFF.

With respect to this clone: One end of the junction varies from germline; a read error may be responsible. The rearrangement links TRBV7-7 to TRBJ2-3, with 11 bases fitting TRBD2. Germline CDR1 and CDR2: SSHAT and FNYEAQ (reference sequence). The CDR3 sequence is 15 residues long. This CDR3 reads CASSPGLADTDTQYF. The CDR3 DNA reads TGTGCTAGCAGCCCGGGACTAGCGGACACAGATACGCAGTATTTT.